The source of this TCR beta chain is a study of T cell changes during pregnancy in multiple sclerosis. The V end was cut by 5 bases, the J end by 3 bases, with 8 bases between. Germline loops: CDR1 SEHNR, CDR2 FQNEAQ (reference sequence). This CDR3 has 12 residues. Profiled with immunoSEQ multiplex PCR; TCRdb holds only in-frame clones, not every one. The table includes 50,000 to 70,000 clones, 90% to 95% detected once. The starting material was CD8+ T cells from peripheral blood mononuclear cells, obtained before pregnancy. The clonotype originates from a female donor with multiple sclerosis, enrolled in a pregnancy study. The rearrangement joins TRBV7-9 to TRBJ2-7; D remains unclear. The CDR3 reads CASSPRFYEQYF. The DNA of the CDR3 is TGTGCCAGCAGCCCTCGGTTCTACGAGCAGTACTTC.